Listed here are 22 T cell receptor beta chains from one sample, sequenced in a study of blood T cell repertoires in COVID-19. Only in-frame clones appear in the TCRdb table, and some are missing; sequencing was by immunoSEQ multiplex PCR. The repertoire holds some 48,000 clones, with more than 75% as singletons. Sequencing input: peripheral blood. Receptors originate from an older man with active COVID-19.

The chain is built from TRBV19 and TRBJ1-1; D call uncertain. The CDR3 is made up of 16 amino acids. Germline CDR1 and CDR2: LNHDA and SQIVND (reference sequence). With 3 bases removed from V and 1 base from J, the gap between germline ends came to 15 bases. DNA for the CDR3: TGTGCCAGTAGTATTCTTTCGGCGGCCCGGAACACTGAAGCTTTCTTT. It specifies CASSILSAARNTEAFF.

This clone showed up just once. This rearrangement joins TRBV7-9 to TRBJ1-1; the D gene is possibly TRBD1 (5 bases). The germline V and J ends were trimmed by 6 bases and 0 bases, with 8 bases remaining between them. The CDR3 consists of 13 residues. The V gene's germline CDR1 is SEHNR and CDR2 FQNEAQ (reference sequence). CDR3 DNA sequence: TGTGCCAGCAGACAGACAGTGAACACTGAAGCTTTCTTT. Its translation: CASRQTVNTEAFF.

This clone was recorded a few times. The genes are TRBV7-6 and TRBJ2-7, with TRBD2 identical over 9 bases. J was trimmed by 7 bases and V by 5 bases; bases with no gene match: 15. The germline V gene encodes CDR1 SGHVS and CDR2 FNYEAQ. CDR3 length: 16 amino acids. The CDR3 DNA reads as TGTGCCAGCAGCCTCCGGGCTAGCAGCCTAGCGGGGGAGCAGTACTTC. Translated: CASSLRASSLAGEQYF.

The CDR3 DNA is TGTGCCAGCAGCTTAGTGCCATCCACAGGGTTCACCGGGGAGCTGTTTTTT. Encoded protein: CASSLVPSTGFTGELFF. The chain couples TRBV7-9 to TRBJ2-2; tentative D call: TRBD1 (6 bases). Germline loops: CDR1 SEHNR, CDR2 FQNEAQ (reference sequence). The CDR3 consists of 17 residues. V shed 1 base and J shed 4 bases, with 16 bases lying between them.

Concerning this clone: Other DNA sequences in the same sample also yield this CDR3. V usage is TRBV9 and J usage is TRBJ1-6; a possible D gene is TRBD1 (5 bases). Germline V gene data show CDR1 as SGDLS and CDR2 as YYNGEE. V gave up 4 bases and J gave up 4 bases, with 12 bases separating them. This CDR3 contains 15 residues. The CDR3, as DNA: TGTGCCAGCAGCTCGGGGGACGGGTATAATTCACCCCTCCACTTT. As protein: CASSSGDGYNSPLHF.

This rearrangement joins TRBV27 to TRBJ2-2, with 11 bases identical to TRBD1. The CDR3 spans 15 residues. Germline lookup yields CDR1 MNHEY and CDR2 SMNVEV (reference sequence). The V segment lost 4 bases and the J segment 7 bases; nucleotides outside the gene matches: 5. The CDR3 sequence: CASSWTGGAGGELFF. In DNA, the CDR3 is TGTGCCAGCAGTTGGACAGGGGGCGCGGGCGGGGAGCTGTTTTTT.

CDR3 region: CASSQTDVLTGTQSYEQYF. CDR3 coding DNA: TGCGCCAGCAGCCAAACTGATGTCTTAACCGGGACACAATCCTACGAGCAGTACTTC. The chain employs TRBV4-1 and TRBJ2-7; D might be TRBD1 (6 bases). The CDR3 has 19 amino acids. The germline V gene encodes CDR1 MGHRA and CDR2 YSYEKL. V gave up 2 bases and J gave up 1 base, with 24 bases separating them.

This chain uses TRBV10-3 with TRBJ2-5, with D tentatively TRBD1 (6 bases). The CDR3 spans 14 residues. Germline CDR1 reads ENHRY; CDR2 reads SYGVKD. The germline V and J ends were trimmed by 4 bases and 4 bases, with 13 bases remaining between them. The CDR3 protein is CAISGGRGTETQYF. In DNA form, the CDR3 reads TGTGCCATCAGTGGGGGCAGGGGTACAGAGACCCAGTACTTC.

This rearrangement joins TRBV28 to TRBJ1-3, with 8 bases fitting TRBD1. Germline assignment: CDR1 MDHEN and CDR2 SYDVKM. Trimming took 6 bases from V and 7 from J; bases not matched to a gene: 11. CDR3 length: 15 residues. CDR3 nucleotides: TGTGCCAGCAGGGAACTGACAGGGGTTGGGAACACCATATATTTT. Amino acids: CASRELTGVGNTIYF.

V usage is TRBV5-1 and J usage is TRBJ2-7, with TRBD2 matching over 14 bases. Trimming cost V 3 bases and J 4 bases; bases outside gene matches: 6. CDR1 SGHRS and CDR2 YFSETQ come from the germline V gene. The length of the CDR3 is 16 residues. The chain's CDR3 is CASSSGTSGSIYEQYF. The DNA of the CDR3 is TGCGCCAGCAGCTCGGGGACTAGCGGGAGTATTTACGAGCAGTACTTC.

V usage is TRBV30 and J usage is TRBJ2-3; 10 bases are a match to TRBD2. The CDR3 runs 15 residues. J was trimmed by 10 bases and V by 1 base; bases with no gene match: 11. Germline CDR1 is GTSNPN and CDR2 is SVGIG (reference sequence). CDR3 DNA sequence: TGTGCCTGGAGTGGGTCTAGCGGGAGAGGGGGTTCGCAGTATTTT. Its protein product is CAWSGSSGRGGSQYF.

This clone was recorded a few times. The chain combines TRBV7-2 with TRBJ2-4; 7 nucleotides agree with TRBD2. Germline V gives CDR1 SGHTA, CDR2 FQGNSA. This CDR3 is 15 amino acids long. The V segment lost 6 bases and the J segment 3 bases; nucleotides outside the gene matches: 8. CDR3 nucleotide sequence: TGTGCCAGCAGTCCTAGCGGACCTGTCAAAAACATTCAGTACTTC. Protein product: CASSPSGPVKNIQYF.

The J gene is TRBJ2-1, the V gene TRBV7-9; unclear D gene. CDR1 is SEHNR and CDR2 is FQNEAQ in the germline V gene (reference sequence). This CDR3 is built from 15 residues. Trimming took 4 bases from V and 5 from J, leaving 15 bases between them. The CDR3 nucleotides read TGTGCCAGCAGCTCCCTCTTCCCCCTAAACAATGAGCAGTTCTTC. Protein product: CASSSLFPLNNEQFF.

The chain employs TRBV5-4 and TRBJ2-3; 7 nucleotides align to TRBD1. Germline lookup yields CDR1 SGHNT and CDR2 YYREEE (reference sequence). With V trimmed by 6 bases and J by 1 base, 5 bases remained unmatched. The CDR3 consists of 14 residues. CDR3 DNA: TGTGCCAGCAAGACAGGGCCAGGCACAGATACGCAGTATTTT. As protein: CASKTGPGTDTQYF.

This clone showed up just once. The CDR3 protein is CASSGEGARGANVLTF. CDR3 DNA sequence: TGTGCCAGCAGTGGAGAAGGGGCGCGCGGGGCCAACGTCCTGACTTTC. This chain connects TRBV3-1 (or the pseudogene TRBV3-2) to TRBJ2-6; D possibly corresponds to TRBD1 (5 bases). V dropped 6 bases and J dropped 4 bases, with 16 bases sitting between them. Looked up from germline, CDR1 is LGHDT and CDR2 is YNNKEL (reference sequence). This CDR3 contains 16 residues.

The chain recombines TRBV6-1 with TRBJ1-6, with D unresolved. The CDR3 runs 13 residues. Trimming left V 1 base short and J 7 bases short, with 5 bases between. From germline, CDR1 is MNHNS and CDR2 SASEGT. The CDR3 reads CASSEVGNSPLHF. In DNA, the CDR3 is TGTGCCAGCAGTGAAGTCGGGAATTCACCCCTCCACTTT.

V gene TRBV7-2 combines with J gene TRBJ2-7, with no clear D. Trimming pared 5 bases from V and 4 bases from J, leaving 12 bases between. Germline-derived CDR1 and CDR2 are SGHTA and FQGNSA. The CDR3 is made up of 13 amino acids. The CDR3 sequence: CASSPRWPYEQYF. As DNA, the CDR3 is TGTGCCAGCAGCCCACGATGGCCTTACGAGCAGTACTTC.

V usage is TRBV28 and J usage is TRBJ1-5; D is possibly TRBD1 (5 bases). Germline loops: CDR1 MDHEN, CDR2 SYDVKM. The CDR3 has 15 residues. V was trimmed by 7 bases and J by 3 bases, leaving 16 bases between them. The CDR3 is CASNPHQGSNQPQHF. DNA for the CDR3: TGTGCCAGCAATCCCCATCAGGGATCCAATCAGCCCCAGCATTTT.

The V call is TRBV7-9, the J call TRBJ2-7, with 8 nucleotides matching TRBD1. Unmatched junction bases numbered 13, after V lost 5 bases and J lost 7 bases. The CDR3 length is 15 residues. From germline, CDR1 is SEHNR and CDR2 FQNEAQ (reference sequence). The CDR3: CASSPAPTGVGEQYF. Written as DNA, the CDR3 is TGTGCCAGCAGCCCCGCTCCGACAGGGGTGGGGGAGCAGTACTTC.

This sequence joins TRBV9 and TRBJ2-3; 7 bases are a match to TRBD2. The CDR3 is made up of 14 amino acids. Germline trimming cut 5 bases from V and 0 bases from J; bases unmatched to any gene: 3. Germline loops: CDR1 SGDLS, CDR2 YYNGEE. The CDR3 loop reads CASSLADSTDTQYF. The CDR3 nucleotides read TGTGCCAGCAGTCTAGCGGATAGCACAGATACGCAGTATTTT.

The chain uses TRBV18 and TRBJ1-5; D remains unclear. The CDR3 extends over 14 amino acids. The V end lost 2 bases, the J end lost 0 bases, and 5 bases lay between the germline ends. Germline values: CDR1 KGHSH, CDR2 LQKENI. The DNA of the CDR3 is TGTGCCAGCTCACCATCCGTTAGCAATCAGCCCCAGCATTTT. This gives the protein CASSPSVSNQPQHF.

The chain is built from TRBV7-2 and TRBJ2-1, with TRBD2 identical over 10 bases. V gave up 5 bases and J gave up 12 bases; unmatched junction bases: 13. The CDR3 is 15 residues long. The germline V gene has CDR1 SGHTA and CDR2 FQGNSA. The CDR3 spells CASSPAGGPGQRQFF. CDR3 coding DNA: TGTGCCAGCAGCCCAGCGGGAGGGCCTGGGCAGCGGCAGTTCTTC.